These 21 T cell receptor beta chains share one sample of origin, sequenced in a study of T cell repertoires in cytomegalovirus infection. TCRdb analysed the reads with MiXCR anew, one entry per CDR3 protein. The sample carries 200,000 to 250,000 distinct CDR3 sequences, over 20% recorded once. Sequenced sample: CD8+ T cells from PBMCs. The receptor source for this set is a human donor in good health (CMV status not recorded). Some clones in this sample may be carry-over from other donors' samples.

The rearrangement links TRBV7-9 to TRBJ2-1; 7 nucleotides align to TRBD1. The CDR3 length is 15 residues. Germline CDR1 SEHNR, CDR2 FQNEAQ (reference sequence). The V gene end was trimmed by 3 bases and the J gene end by 2 bases; junction bases not matched to a gene: 4. The CDR3 reads CASSFRDRTYNEQFF. The DNA for the CDR3 is TGTGCCAGCAGCTTCCGGGACAGAACCTACAATGAGCAGTTCTTC.

This sequence joins TRBV28 and TRBJ2-1; 8 nucleotides agree with TRBD2. V was pared by 6 bases and J by 3 bases, with 10 bases of the junction left unmatched. Looked up from germline, CDR1 is MDHEN and CDR2 is SYDVKM. This CDR3 has 16 residues. For the CDR3, the DNA is TGTGCCAGCAGCCTCATAGGCGGGGGGCTCTACAATGAGCAGTTCTTC. Its translation is CASSLIGGGLYNEQFF.

In its sample, this clonotype was seen a few times. This sequence joins TRBV5-1 and TRBJ2-1, with 9 bases that match TRBD2. The V segment lost 2 bases and the J segment 4 bases; nucleotides outside the gene matches: 7. The CDR3 has 16 amino acids. In germline, CDR1 is SGHRS, CDR2 YFSETQ. The CDR3 DNA is TGCGCCAGCAGCTTAAGGGCTAGCGGGGCTTACAATGAGCAGTTCTTC. This encodes CASSLRASGAYNEQFF.

The rearrangement joins TRBV7-6 to TRBJ2-5; 12 bases line up with TRBD1. J lost 0 bases, V lost 4 bases, and 6 bases had no gene match. Germline V gene sequence: CDR1 SGHVS, CDR2 FNYEAQ. The CDR3 is 17 residues long. This chain's CDR3 is CASSSTGTGGHQETQYF. CDR3 DNA: TGTGCCAGCAGCTCTACCGGGACAGGGGGCCACCAAGAGACCCAGTACTTC.

V usage is TRBV10-3 and J usage is TRBJ2-1, with a possible D match to TRBD2 (7 bases). V was shortened by 2 bases and J by 9 bases, with 17 bases between the two germline ends. CDR1 and CDR2 from the germline V gene are ENHRY and SYGVKD. The CDR3 runs to 15 residues. This CDR3 reads CAISEPESRGGEQFF. The CDR3 DNA reads TGTGCCATCAGTGAGCCCGAGTCGAGGGGGGGTGAGCAGTTCTTC.

The rearrangement links TRBV7-2 to TRBJ2-2; 15 positions agree with TRBD2. The CDR3 spans 18 residues. Per the germline V gene, CDR1 is SGHTA and CDR2 is FQGNSA. Trimming removed 3 bases from V and 5 bases from J; junction bases left unmatched: 7. CDR3 DNA: TGTGCCAGCAGCTTGGGACTAGCGGGGGGTACAAGGACCGGGGAGCTGTTTTTT. Its protein is CASSLGLAGGTRTGELFF.

This clonotype was seen more than once but under ten times. V usage is TRBV11-2 and J usage is TRBJ2-3; D ambiguous. Germline CDR1 SGHAT, CDR2 FQNNGV. Trimming took off 5 bases at V and 6 bases at J, with 12 bases between the two ends. This CDR3 is 13 amino acids long. For the CDR3, the DNA is TGTGCCAGCAGCCCCCCCCCGGAGGATACGCAGTATTTT. Residues: CASSPPPEDTQYF.

The sample holds a few counts of this clonotype. The rearrangement links TRBV4-1 to TRBJ1-5, with D maybe TRBD1 (5 bases). The CDR3 consists of 14 residues. Trimming left V 3 bases short and J 9 bases short, with 15 bases between. The germline V gene has CDR1 MGHRA and CDR2 YSYEKL. As DNA, the CDR3 is TGCGCCAGCAGCCAGAGGGACGGTCCCTGGCCCCAGCATTTT. Translated: CASSQRDGPWPQHF.

The chain uses TRBV4-2 and TRBJ1-2; D is perhaps TRBD1 (6 bases). Germline CDR1 reads LGHNA; CDR2 reads YNFKEQ. Trimming shortened V by 0 bases and J by 2 bases, and 10 bases separated the two germline ends. This CDR3 has 15 residues. The CDR3 loop reads CASSQESGQNYGYTF. The DNA for the CDR3 is TGTGCCAGCAGCCAAGAGTCCGGACAGAACTATGGCTACACCTTC.

In this sample, this clonotype turned up a few times. The gene calls are TRBV25-1 and TRBJ2-7; D possibly corresponds to TRBD1 (5 bases). Trimming removed 6 bases at V and 2 bases at J, with 11 bases between. The CDR3 has 13 amino acids. Germline V gene sequence: CDR1 MGHDK, CDR2 SYGVNS. The CDR3: CASSDDRAYEQYF. As DNA, the CDR3 is TGTGCCAGCAGCGATGACAGAGCCTACGAGCAGTACTTC.

This clonotype turned up a few times. The J gene is TRBJ1-1, the V gene TRBV12-3 or TRBV12-4; D might be TRBD1 (5 bases). Trimming took 4 bases from V and 5 from J, leaving 14 bases between them. CDR3 length: 14 amino acids. This chain's CDR3 is CASSSGLRRTEAFF. As DNA, the CDR3 is TGTGCCAGCAGTTCGGGACTCAGAAGGACTGAAGCTTTCTTT.

This clonotype was seen many times. The J gene is TRBJ1-2, the V gene TRBV28; D is ambiguous. The length of the CDR3 is 14 residues. Trimming stripped 3 bases from V and 4 bases from J, with 12 bases between. CDR1 MDHEN and CDR2 SYDVKM come from the germline V gene. The CDR3 region is CASSFFDRAYGYTF. The CDR3 DNA reads TGTGCCAGCAGTTTTTTTGATAGGGCCTATGGCTACACCTTC.

CDR3 region: CASTPGTGEDFVAFF. Written as DNA, the CDR3 is TGTGCCAGCACCCCGGGGACAGGGGAGGATTTTGTAGCTTTCTTT. The chain has TRBV7-3 and TRBJ1-1, with 10 nucleotides matching TRBD1. Germline values: CDR1 SGHTA, CDR2 FQGTGA. The J segment lost 10 bases and the V segment lost 7 bases, leaving 15 bases of the junction unmatched. The CDR3 contains 15 residues.

This clonotype was picked up a small number of times. The chain uses TRBV14 and TRBJ1-1, with D uncertain. CDR1 SGHDN and CDR2 FVKESK come from the germline V gene. This CDR3 contains 15 residues. Trimming shortened V by 4 bases and J by 5 bases, and 17 bases separated the two germline ends. CDR3: CASSPLLTPKTEAFF. The CDR3 coding sequence is TGTGCCAGCAGCCCGCTCTTGACACCGAAGACTGAAGCTTTCTTT.

This clonotype was seen more than once but under ten times. V gene TRBV20-1 combines with J gene TRBJ2-1; D may match TRBD1 or TRBD2 (6 bases each). The CDR3 length is 12 residues. Between the trimmed V and J ends, which lost 3 bases and 15 bases, there was a span of 18 bases. CDR1 and CDR2 (germline): DFQATT, SNEGSKA (reference sequence). This CDR3 is CSARGGVPERFF. The CDR3 region has the DNA TGCAGTGCTAGGGGGGGCGTACCGGAACGGTTCTTC.

This clonotype was recorded a few times. The chain carries TRBV9 and TRBJ2-1; D perhaps matches TRBD1 (6 bases). This CDR3 is built from 14 residues. The germline CDR1 and CDR2 sequences are SGDLS and YYNGEE. Trimming took 0 bases from V and 6 from J, leaving 10 bases between them. CDR3 DNA sequence: TGTGCCAGCAGCGTAGAGGGGGATGGCAATGAGCAGTTCTTC. Translated: CASSVEGDGNEQFF.

The chain is built from TRBV25-1 and TRBJ1-4; D is possibly TRBD1 (5 bases). The CDR3 runs 14 residues. Germline CDR1 reads MGHDK; CDR2 reads SYGVNS. The ends were cut back, 5 bases at V and 13 bases at J, with 20 bases in the middle. The CDR3 bases are TGTGCCAGCAGTACCGGGACTACCCTAGATGGACTGTTTTTT. The encoded protein is CASSTGTTLDGLFF.

This clonotype was detected only a few times. The genes are TRBV20-1 and TRBJ2-5, with TRBD2 identical over 7 bases. The trim removed 0 bases at V and 0 bases at J, leaving 7 bases unmatched. The CDR3 is 16 amino acids. Germline values: CDR1 DFQATT, CDR2 SNEGSKA (reference sequence). The CDR3 protein is CSARDIGAGDQETQYF. DNA of the CDR3: TGCAGTGCTAGAGATATCGGGGCGGGGGACCAAGAGACCCAGTACTTC.

The rearrangement uses TRBV14 and TRBJ1-1, with TRBD1 identical over 7 bases. CDR1 and CDR2 from the germline V gene are SGHDN and FVKESK. The CDR3 has 13 amino acids. V dropped 4 bases and J dropped 4; count of bases not matched to a gene: 3. As DNA, the CDR3 is TGTGCCAGCAGCCTCGACAGGGCCACTGAAGCTTTCTTT. This gives the protein CASSLDRATEAFF.

The chain recombines TRBV7-9 with TRBJ1-6; D not resolved. V dropped 5 bases and J dropped 7 bases, with 12 bases sitting between them. CDR3 length: 14 residues. Germline assignment: CDR1 SEHNR and CDR2 FQNEAQ (reference sequence). The DNA for the CDR3 is TGTGCCAGCAGCCTGGCCGGCTTGAATTCACCCCTCCACTTT. This sequence encodes CASSLAGLNSPLHF.

This clonotype was seen only a few times. The chain uses TRBV5-6 and TRBJ2-5, with no clear D. CDR3 length: 14 residues. Germline V lookup: CDR1 SGHDT, CDR2 YYEEEE. Trimming removed 5 bases from V and 5 bases from J, with 16 bases in between. DNA for the CDR3: TGTGCCAGCAGTTCGTGGCCCCACGGGGAGACCCAGTACTTC. This sequence encodes CASSSWPHGETQYF.